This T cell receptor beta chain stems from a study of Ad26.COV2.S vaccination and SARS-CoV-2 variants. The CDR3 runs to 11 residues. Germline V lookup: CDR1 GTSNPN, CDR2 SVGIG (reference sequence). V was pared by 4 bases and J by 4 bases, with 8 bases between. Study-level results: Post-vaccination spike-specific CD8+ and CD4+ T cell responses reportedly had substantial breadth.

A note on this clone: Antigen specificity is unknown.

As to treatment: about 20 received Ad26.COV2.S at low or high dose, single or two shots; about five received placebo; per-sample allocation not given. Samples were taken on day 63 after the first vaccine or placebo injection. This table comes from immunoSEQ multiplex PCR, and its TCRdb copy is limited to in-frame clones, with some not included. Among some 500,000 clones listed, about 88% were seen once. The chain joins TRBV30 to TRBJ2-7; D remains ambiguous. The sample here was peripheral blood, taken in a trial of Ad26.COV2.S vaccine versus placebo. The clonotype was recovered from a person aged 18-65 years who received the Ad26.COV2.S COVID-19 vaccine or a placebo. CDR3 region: CAWKLRYEQYF. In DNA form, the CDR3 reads TGTGCCTGGAAACTTCGGTACGAGCAGTACTTC.